What follows is one T cell receptor (beta chain) and its context. Measured with immunoSEQ multiplex PCR; TCRdb has only the in-frame clones, and not every one. The sample lists more than 15,000 clones, approximately 78% occurring once. The data originate from a study of control samples from healthy donors and cancer patients. V was shortened by 0 bases and J by 3 bases, with 9 bases between the two germline ends. Germline CDR1 reads SGHNT; CDR2 reads YYREEE (reference sequence). This CDR3 region has 15 residues. This rearrangement joins TRBV5-4 to TRBJ2-2; tentatively, D is TRBD2 (5 bases). Sequencing was performed on PBMCs. This clonotype was sampled from a man aged 80 or over with head and neck cancer. CDR3 DNA sequence: TGTGCCAGCAGCTTGGCCGTCGGGGACACCGGGGAGCTGTTTTTT. Translating it yields CASSLAVGDTGELFF.